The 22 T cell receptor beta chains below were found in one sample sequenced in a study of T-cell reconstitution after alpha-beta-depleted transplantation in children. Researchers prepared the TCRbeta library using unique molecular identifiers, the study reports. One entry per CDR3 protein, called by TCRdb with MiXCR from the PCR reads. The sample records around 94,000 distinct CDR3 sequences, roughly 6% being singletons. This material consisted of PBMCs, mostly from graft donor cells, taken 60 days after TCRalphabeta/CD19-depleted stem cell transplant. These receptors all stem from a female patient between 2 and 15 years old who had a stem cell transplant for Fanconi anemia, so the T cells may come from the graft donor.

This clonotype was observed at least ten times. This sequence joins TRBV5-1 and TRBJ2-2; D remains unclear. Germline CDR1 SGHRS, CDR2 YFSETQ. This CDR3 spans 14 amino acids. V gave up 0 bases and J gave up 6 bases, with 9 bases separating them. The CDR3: CASSLEPVAGELFF. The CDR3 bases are TGCGCCAGCAGCTTGGAACCCGTGGCCGGGGAGCTGTTTTTT.

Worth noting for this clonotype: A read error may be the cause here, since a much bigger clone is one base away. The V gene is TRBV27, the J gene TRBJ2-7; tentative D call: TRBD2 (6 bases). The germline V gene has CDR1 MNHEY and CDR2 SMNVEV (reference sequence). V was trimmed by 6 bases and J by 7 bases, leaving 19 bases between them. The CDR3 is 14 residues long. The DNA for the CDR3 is TGTGCCAGCAGCTGGTGGAGGAGGGCCGGAGAGCAGTACTTC. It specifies CASSWWRRAGEQYF.

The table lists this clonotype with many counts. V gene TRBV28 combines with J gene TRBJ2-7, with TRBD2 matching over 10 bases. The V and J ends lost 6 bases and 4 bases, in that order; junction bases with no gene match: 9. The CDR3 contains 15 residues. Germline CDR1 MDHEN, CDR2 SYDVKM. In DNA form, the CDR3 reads TGTGCCAGCAGCCCAGGGACTAGCGTCGGGTACGAGCAGTACTTC. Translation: CASSPGTSVGYEQYF.

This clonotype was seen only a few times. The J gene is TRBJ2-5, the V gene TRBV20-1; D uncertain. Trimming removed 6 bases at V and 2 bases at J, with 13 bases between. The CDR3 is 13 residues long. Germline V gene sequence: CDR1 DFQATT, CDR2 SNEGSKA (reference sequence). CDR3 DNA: TGCAGTGCAGTAGGACCGCGACAAGAGACCCAGTACTTC. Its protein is CSAVGPRQETQYF.

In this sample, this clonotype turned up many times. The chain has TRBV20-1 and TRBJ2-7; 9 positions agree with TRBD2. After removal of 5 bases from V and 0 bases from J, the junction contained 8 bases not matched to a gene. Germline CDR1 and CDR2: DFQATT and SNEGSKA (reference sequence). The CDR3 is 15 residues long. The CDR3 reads CSADPRLADSYEQYF. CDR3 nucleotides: TGCAGTGCTGACCCAAGACTAGCGGACTCCTACGAGCAGTACTTC.

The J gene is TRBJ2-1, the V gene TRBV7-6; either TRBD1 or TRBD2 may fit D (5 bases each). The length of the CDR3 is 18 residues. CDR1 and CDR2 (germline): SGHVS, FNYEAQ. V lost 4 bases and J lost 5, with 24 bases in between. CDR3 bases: TGTGCCAGCAGCTCATGGGGGTCGGTATCAGGGACCGACAATGAGCAGTTCTTC. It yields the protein CASSSWGSVSGTDNEQFF. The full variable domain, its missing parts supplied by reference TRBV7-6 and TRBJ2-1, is GAGVSQSPRYKVTKRGQDVALRCDPISGHVSLYWYRQALGQGPEFLTYFNYEAQQDKSGLPNDRFSAERPEGSISTLTIQRTEQRDSAMYRCASSSWGSVSGTDNEQFFGPGTRLTVL.

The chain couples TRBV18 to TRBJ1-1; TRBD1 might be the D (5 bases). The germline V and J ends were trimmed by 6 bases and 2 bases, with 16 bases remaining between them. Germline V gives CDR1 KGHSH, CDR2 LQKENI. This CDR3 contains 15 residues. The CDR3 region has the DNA TGTGCCAGCTCCGACCTTTTAGACAGAAACACTGAAGCTTTCTTT. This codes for CASSDLLDRNTEAFF.

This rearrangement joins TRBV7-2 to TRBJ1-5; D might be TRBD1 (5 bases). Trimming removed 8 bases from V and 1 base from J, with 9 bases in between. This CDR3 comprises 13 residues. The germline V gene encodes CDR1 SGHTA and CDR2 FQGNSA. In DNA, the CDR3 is TGTGCCAGCTCCCGACAGAGCAATCAGCCCCAGCATTTT. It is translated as CASSRQSNQPQHF.

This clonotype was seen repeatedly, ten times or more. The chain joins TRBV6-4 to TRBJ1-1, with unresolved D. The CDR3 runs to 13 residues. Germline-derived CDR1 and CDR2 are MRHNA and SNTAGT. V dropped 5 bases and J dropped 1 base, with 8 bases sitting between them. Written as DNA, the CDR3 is TGTGCCAGCAGTTTCCAGGAGAACACTGAAGCTTTCTTT. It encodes CASSFQENTEAFF.

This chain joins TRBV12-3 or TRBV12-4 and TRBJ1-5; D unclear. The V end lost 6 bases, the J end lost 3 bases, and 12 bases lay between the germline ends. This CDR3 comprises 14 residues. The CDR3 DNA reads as TGTGCCAGCAGCCCCGGACCGAACAATCAGCCCCAGCATTTT. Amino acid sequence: CASSPGPNNQPQHF.

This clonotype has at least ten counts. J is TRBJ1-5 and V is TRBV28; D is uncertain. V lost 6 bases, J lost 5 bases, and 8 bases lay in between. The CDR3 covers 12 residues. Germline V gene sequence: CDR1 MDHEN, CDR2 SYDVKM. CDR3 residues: CASSQIDQPQHF. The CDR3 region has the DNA TGTGCCAGCAGCCAGATCGATCAGCCCCAGCATTTT.

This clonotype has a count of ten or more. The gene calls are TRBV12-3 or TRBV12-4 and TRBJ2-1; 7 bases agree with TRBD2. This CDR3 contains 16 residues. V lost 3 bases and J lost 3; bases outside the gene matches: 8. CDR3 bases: TGTGCCAGCAGTTTGGGAGGGAGTCCCAACTACAATGAGCAGTTCTTC. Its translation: CASSLGGSPNYNEQFF.

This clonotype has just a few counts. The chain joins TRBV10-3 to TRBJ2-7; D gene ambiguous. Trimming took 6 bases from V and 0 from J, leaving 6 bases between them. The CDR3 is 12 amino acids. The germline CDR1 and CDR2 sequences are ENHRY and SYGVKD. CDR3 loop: CAISGSSYEQYF. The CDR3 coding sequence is TGTGCCATCAGCGGTAGCTCCTACGAGCAGTACTTC.

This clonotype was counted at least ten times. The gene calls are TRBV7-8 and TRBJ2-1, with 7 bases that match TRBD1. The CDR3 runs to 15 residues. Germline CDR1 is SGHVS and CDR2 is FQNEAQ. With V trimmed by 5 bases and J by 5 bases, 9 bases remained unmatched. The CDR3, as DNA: TGTGCCAGCAGCACCCACAGGGGATCGCACAATGAGCAGTTCTTC. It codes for CASSTHRGSHNEQFF.

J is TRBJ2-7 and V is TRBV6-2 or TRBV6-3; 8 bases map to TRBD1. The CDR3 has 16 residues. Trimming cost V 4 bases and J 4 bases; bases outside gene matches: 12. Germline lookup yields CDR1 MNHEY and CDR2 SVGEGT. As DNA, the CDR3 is TGTGCCAGCAGTTCCCTCCCTACAGGGGGAGTTTACGAGCAGTACTTC. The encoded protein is CASSSLPTGGVYEQYF.

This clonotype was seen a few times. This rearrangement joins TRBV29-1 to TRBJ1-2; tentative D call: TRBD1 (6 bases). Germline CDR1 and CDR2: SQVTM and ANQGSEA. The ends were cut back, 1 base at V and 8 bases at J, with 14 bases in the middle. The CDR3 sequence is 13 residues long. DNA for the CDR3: TGCAGCGTTGAAGGACAGGCGGGGCGAGGCTACACCTTC. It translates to CSVEGQAGRGYTF.

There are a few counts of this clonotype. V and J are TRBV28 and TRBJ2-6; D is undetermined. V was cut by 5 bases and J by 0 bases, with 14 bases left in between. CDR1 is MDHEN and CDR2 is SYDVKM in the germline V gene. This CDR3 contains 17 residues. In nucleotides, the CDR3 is TGTGCCAGCAGTCCCCACGGGCAATACTCTGGGGCCAACGTCCTGACTTTC. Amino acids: CASSPHGQYSGANVLTF.

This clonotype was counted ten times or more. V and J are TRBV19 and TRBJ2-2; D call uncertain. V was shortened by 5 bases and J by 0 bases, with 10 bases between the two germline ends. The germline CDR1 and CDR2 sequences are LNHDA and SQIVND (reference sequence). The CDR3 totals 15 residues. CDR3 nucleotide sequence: TGTGCCAGTAGTTCTGTTCAAACGAACACCGGGGAGCTGTTTTTT. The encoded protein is CASSSVQTNTGELFF.

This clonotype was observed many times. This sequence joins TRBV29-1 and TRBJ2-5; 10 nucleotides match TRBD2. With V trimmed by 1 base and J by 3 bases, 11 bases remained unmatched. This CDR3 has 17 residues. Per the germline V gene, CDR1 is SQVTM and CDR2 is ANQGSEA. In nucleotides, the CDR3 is TGCAGCGTTGAAGGCCTAGCGGGGGAATACCCAAAAGAGACCCAGTACTTC. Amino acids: CSVEGLAGEYPKETQYF.

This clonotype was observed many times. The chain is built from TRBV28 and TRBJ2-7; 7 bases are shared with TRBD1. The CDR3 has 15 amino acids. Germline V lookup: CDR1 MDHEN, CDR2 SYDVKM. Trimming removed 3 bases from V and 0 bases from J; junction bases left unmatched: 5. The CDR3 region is CASSFPAGGSYEQYF. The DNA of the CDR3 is TGTGCCAGCAGTTTCCCCGCAGGGGGCTCCTACGAGCAGTACTTC.

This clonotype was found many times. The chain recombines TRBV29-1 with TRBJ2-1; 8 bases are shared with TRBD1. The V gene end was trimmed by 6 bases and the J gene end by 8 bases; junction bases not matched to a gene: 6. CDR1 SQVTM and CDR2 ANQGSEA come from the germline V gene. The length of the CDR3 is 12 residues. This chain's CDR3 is CSVDQGADEQFF. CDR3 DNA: TGCAGCGTAGACCAGGGGGCGGATGAGCAGTTCTTC.

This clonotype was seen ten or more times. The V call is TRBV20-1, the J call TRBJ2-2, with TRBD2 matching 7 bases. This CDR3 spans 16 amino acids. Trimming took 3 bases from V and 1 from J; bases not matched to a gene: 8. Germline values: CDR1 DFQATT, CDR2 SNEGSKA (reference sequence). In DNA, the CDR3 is TGCAGTGCTAGTGTATCGGGGGGTGAGAACACCGGGGAGCTGTTTTTT. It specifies CSASVSGGENTGELFF.